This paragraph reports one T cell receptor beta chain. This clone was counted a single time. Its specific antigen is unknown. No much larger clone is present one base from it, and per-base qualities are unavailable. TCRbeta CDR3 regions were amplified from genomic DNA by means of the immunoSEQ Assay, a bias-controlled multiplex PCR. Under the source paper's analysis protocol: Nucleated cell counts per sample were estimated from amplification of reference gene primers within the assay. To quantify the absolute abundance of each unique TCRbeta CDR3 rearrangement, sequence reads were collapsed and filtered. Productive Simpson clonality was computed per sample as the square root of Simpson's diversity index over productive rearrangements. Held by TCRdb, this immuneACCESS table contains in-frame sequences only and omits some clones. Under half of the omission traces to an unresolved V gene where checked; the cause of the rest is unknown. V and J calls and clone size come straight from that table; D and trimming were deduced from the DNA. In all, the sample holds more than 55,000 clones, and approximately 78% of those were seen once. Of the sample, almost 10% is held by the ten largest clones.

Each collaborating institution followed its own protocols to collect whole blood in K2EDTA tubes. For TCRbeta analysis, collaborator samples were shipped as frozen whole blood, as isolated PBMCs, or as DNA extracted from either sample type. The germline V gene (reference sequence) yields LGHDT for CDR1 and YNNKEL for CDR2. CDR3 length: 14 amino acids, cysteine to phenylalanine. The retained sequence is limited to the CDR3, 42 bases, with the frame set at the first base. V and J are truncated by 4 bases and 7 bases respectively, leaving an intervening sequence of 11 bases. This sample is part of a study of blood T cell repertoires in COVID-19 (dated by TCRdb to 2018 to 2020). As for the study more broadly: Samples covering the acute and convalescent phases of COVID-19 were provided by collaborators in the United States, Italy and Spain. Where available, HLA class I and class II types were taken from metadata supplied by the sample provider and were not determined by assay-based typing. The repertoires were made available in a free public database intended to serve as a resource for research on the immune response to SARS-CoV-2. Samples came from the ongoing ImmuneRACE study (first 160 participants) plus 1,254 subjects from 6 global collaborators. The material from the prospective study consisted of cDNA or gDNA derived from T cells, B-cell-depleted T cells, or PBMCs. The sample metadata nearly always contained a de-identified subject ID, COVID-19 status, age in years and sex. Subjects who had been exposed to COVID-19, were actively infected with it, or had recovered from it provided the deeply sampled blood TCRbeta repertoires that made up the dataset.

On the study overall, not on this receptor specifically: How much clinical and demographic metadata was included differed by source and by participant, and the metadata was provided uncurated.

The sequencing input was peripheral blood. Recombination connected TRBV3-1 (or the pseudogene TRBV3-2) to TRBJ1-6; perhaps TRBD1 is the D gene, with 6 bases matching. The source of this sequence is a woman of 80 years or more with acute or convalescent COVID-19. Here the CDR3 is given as CASSLGQPNSPLHF. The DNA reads TGTGCCAGCAGCCTGGGACAACCAAATTCACCCCTCCACTTT.